This T cell receptor beta chain was captured by sequencing in a study of blood T cell repertoires in COVID-19. The wider study: The United States, Italy and Spain provided the acute and convalescent COVID-19 samples. PBMCs, B-cell-depleted T cells, or T cells provided the cDNA or gDNA that made up the material.

Authors' methods: Reference gene primer amplification gave estimated nucleated cell counts. Profiling relied on immunoSEQ multiplex PCR, and the TCRdb table lists in-frame clones only, not all of them. The DNA gave D and trimming, while V, J and clone size come from that table. This repertoire shows more than 140,000 clones, just over 85% found once; its top ten account for roughly 1.4%. Germline V lookup: CDR1 GTSNPN, CDR2 SVGIG (reference sequence). Trimming removed 2 bases at V and 0 bases at J, with 11 bases between. The CDR3 has 15 amino acids. The source is a woman in her fifties or sixties with acute or convalescent COVID-19. The chain joins TRBV30 to TRBJ1-5; D gene ambiguous. Sequencing input: peripheral blood. CDR3 DNA: TGTGCCTGGAGTCCGAGCCACTATAGCAATCAGCCCCAGCATTTT. Residues: CAWSPSHYSNQPQHF.